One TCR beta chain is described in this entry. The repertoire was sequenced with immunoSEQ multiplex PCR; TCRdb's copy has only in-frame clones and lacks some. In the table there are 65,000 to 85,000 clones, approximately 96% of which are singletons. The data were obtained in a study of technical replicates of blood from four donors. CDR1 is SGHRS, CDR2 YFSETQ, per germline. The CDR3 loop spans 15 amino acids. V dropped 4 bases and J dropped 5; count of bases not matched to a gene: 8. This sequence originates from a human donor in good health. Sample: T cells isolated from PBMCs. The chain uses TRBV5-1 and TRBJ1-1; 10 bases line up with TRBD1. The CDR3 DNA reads TGCGCCAGCAGCCCTAAGACAGGGGGCCAAACTGAAGCTTTCTTT. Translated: CASSPKTGGQTEAFF.